This TCR beta chain was observed in a study of patients and donors after allogeneic stem cell transplantation. TCRdb re-called the RT-PCR reads with MiXCR, one entry per CDR3 protein. The repertoire holds roughly 40,000 distinct CDR3 sequences, with around a third as singletons. The sequencing input was blood, either unsorted or a sorted T cell fraction (not recorded which). This sequence was found in a human donor who was either an allogeneic HSCT recipient or a stem cell or donor lymphocyte infusion donor (not recorded which). It is not recorded whose cells these are; they may come from a transplant donor.

The CDR3 sequence is CASSPPQGPMPQHF. CDR3 nucleotides: TGTGCCAGCAGTCCCCCACAGGGCCCCATGCCCCAGCATTTT. The gene calls are TRBV28 and TRBJ1-5; TRBD1 is a possible D gene (6 bases). The germline V gene has CDR1 MDHEN and CDR2 SYDVKM. Between the trimmed V and J ends, which lost 5 bases and 9 bases, there was a span of 17 bases. The CDR3 extends over 14 amino acids.